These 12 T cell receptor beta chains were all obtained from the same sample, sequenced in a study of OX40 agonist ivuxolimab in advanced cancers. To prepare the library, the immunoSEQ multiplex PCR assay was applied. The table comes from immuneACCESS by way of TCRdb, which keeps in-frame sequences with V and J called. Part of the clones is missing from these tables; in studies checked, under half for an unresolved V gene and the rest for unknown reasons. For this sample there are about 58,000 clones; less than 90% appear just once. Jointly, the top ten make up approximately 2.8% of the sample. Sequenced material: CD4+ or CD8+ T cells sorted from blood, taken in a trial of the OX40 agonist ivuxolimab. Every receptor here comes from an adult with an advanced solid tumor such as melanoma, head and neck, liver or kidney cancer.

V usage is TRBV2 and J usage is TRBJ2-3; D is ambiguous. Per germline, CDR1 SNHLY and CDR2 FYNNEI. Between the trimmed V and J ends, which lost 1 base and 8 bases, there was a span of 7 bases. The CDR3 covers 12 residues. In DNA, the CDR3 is TGTGCCAGCAGTGAAGATGTGGGTACGCAGTATTTT. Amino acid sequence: CASSEDVGTQYF.

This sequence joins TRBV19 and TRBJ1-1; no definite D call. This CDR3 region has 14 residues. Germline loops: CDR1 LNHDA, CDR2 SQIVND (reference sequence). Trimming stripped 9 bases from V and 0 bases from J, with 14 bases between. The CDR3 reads CASQPGPLNTEAFF. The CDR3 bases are TGTGCCAGCCAGCCCGGACCGTTGAACACTGAAGCTTTCTTT.

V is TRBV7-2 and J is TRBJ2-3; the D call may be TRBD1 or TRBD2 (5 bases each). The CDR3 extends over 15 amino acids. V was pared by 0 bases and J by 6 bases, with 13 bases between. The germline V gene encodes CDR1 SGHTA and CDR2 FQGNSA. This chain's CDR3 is CASSLARLAGDTQYF. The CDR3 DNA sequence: TGTGCCAGCAGCTTAGCCCGTCTAGCAGGGGATACGCAGTATTTT. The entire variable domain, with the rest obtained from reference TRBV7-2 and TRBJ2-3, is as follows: GAGVSQSPSNKVTEKGKDVELRCDPISGHTALYWYRQSLGQGLEFLIYFQGNSAPDKSGLPSDRFSAERTGGSVSTLTIQRTQQEDSAVYLCASSLARLAGDTQYFGPGTRLTVL.

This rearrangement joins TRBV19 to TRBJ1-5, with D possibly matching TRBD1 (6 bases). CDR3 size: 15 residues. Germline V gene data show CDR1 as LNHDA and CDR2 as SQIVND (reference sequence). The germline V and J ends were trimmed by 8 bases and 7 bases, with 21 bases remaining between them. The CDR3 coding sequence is TGTGCCAGTGAGGATGCTGGGGGGCGGCGGCAGCCCCAGCATTTT. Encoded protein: CASEDAGGRRQPQHF.

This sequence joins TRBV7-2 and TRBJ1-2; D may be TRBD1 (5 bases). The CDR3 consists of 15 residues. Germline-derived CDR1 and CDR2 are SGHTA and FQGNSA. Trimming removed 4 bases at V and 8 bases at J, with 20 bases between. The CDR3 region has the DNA TGTGCCAGCAGCTCGCACTTGGGTGCCCGGGGCGGCTACACCTTC. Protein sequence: CASSSHLGARGGYTF.

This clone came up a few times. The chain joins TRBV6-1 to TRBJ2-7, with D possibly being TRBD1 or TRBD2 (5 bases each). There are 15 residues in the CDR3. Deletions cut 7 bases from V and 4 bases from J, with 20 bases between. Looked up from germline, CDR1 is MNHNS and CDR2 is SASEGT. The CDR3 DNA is TGTGCCAGCAAAGAAGGTGCAGGGAGTGTGTACGAGCAGTACTTC. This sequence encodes CASKEGAGSVYEQYF.

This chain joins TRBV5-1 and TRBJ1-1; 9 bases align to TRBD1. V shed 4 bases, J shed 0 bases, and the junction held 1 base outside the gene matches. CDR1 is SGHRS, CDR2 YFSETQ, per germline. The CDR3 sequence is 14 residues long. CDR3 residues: CASSRDRVNTEAFF. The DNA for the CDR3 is TGCGCCAGCAGCAGGGACAGGGTGAACACTGAAGCTTTCTTT.

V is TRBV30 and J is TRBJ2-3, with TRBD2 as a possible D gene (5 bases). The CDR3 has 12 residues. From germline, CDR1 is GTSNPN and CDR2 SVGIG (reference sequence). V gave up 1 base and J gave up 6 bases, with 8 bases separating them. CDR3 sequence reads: CAWSGGVDTQYF. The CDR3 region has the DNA TGTGCCTGGAGTGGGGGAGTGGATACGCAGTATTTT.

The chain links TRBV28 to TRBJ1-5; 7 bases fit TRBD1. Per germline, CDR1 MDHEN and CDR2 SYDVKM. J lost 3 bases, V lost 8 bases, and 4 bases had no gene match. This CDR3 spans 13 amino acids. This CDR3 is CASRTGDNQPQHF. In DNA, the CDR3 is TGTGCCAGCCGAACAGGGGACAATCAGCCCCAGCATTTT. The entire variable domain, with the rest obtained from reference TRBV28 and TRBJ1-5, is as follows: DVKVTQSSRYLVKRTGEKVFLECVQDMDHENMFWYRQDPGLGLRLIYFSYDVKMKEKGDIPEGYSVSREKKERFSLILESASTNQTSMYLCASRTGDNQPQHFGDGTRLSIL.

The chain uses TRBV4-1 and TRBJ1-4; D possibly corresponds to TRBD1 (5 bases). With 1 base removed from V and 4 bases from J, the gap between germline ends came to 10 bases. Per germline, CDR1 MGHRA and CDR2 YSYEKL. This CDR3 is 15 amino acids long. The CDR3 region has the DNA TGCGCCAGCAGCCAAGGTAGGGGCGGTAATGAAAAACTGTTTTTT. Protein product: CASSQGRGGNEKLFF.

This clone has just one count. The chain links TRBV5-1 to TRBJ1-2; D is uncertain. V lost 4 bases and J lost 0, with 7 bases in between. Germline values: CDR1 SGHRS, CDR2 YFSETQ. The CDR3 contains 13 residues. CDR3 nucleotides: TGCGCCAGCAGCCTTGATACTAACTATGGCTACACCTTC. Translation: CASSLDTNYGYTF.

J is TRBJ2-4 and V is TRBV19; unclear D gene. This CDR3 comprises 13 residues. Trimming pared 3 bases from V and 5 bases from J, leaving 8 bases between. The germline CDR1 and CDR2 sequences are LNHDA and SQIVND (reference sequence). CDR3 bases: TGTGCCAGTAGTATTGTCGGAGAAAACATTCAGTACTTC. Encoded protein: CASSIVGENIQYF.